This passage covers 14 T cell receptor beta chains from one sample sequenced in a study of blood T cell repertoires in COVID-19 (dated by TCRdb to 2019 to 2021). Libraries were prepared through the immunoSEQ multiplex PCR assay. TCRdb stores this immuneACCESS table with in-frame sequences only. Part of the clones is absent; in the studies checked, under half of the shortfall reflects unresolved V genes, and no reason is known for the rest. This sample is represented by 270,000 or so clones; 89% of them were singletons. Over 8.5% of the sample is held by the ten biggest clonotypes. Sequencing was done on a sample of peripheral blood. These receptors all come from a woman younger than 45 with COVID-19, enrolled during active disease.

V and J are TRBV10-2 and TRBJ2-3; 10 bases line up with TRBD2. Germline-derived CDR1 and CDR2 are WSHSY and SAAADI. CDR3 length: 14 amino acids. Losses at the gene ends were 8 bases for V and 6 bases for J; bases not matched to a gene: 8. DNA of the CDR3: TGCGCCAGCTCAGCTAGCGGGGGATGGGATACGCAGTATTTT. Translation gives CASSASGGWDTQYF.

CDR3 residues: CASRLDGTGAQPQHF. The CDR3 DNA follows: TGTGCAAGTCGCTTGGACGGGACAGGCGCCCAGCCCCAGCATTTT. The chain employs TRBV12-2 and TRBJ1-5; the DNA was not used to check the table's D call, TRBD1. TRBV12-2 is assigned pseudogene status. This CDR3 has 15 amino acids.

This chain connects TRBV10-2 to TRBJ2-7; D is possibly TRBD2 (6 bases). Trimming cost V 8 bases and J 4 bases, with 15 bases left between them. CDR1 is WSHSY and CDR2 is SAAADI in the germline V gene. CDR3 length: 13 residues. The chain's CDR3 is CASGMEGHYEQYF. Written as DNA, the CDR3 is TGCGCCAGCGGAATGGAGGGGCATTACGAGCAGTACTTC.

CDR3 DNA sequence: TGTGCCACCAGCAGAGATCACGGGTTTAATTCACCCCTCCACTTT. It is translated as CATSRDHGFNSPLHF. The rearrangement uses TRBV15 and TRBJ1-6; D is ambiguous. CDR1 and CDR2 from the germline V gene are LNHNV and YYDKDF (reference sequence). Trimming cost V 0 bases and J 6 bases, with 9 bases left between them. The CDR3 has 15 amino acids.

The chain employs TRBV4-1 and TRBJ2-7, with 10 bases identical to TRBD1. Germline values: CDR1 MGHRA, CDR2 YSYEKL. The CDR3 has 16 residues. V gave up 6 bases and J gave up 5 bases; unmatched junction bases: 13. DNA for the CDR3: TGCGCCAGCAGTCGAGAAATCCTGGGACAGGGGAACGAGCAGTACTTC. Amino acids: CASSREILGQGNEQYF.

The rearrangement links TRBV6-4 to TRBJ1-3; 10 bases are a match to TRBD1. The V and J ends lost 9 bases and 2 bases, in that order; junction bases with no gene match: 4. There are 14 residues in the CDR3. The V gene's germline CDR1 is MRHNA and CDR2 SNTAGT. The chain's CDR3 is CASTGTGAGNTIYF. For the CDR3, the DNA is TGTGCCAGTACCGGGACAGGGGCTGGAAACACCATATATTTT.

V gene TRBV28 combines with J gene TRBJ2-1; TRBD1 is a possible D gene (6 bases). The CDR3 covers 15 residues. CDR1 is MDHEN, CDR2 SYDVKM, per germline. The germline V and J ends were trimmed by 6 bases and 7 bases, with 19 bases remaining between them. CDR3 protein: CASSSIGQPLNEQFF. The CDR3 bases are TGTGCCAGCAGCTCTATCGGACAGCCTTTGAATGAGCAGTTCTTC.

In this sample, this clone turned up once. The chain employs TRBV5-1 and TRBJ1-6; 9 bases map to TRBD1. Germline CDR1 SGHRS, CDR2 YFSETQ. The CDR3 loop spans 17 amino acids. With 3 bases clipped from V and 5 bases from J, the junction kept 9 bases outside the gene matches. CDR3 bases: TGCGCCAGCAGCTCTCTGGGGGGGACAGGGAATAATTCACCCCTCCACTTT. Protein: CASSSLGGTGNNSPLHF.

The rearrangement links TRBV9 to TRBJ2-1; possibly TRBD1 for D (6 bases). Deletions cut 3 bases from V and 8 bases from J, with 18 bases between. CDR3 size: 15 residues. Germline V gene lookup returns CDR1 SGDLS and CDR2 YYNGEE. CDR3 DNA: TGTGCCAGCAGCGCGAACAGGGCCCTCGGCGATGAGCAGTTCTTC. Translation: CASSANRALGDEQFF.

CDR3 residues: CASSYSGTEPRGYF. CDR3 DNA: TGTGCCAGCAGTTACTCTGGGACAGAACCTCGTGGGTACTTC. V and J are TRBV6-2 or TRBV6-3 and TRBJ2-7; 7 bases map to TRBD1. Germline lookup yields CDR1 MNHEY and CDR2 SVGEGT. Trimming removed 0 bases from V and 12 bases from J; junction bases left unmatched: 11. The CDR3 runs to 14 residues.

The V and J genes are TRBV6-1 and TRBJ1-2; tentatively, D is TRBD1 (5 bases). Germline values: CDR1 MNHNS, CDR2 SASEGT. V was pared by 2 bases and J by 5 bases, with 24 bases between. This CDR3 has 18 amino acids. CDR3: CASSESNVLYGGEYGYTF. The CDR3 coding sequence is TGTGCCAGCAGTGAATCAAATGTCCTGTACGGAGGGGAGTATGGCTACACCTTC.

The gene calls are TRBV27 and TRBJ1-5; D is ambiguous. Germline loops: CDR1 MNHEY, CDR2 SMNVEV (reference sequence). Deletions cut 8 bases from V and 1 base from J, with 12 bases between. The CDR3 is 14 residues long. Here the CDR3 reads CASRSGRSNQPQHF. The CDR3 DNA follows: TGTGCCAGCCGCTCGGGTAGGAGCAATCAGCCCCAGCATTTT.

This chain links TRBV5-5 with TRBJ1-2; perhaps TRBD1 as D (6 bases). This CDR3 is built from 14 residues. Trimming took 4 bases from V and 6 from J, leaving 16 bases between them. The V gene's germline CDR1 is SGHKS and CDR2 YYEKEE (reference sequence). The CDR3 DNA reads as TGTGCCAGCAGCCCCCTAGGACAGAGCAATGGCTACACCTTC. Amino acids: CASSPLGQSNGYTF.

The chain links TRBV6-5 to TRBJ2-3; TRBD2 agrees at 9 bases. Germline lookup yields CDR1 MNHEY and CDR2 SVGAGI. This CDR3 spans 14 amino acids. Trimming at V came to 8 bases and at J to 2 bases, leaving 5 bases not matched to a gene. The CDR3 sequence: CASGAGGNTDTQYF. As DNA, the CDR3 is TGTGCCAGCGGAGCGGGGGGTAACACAGATACGCAGTATTTT.